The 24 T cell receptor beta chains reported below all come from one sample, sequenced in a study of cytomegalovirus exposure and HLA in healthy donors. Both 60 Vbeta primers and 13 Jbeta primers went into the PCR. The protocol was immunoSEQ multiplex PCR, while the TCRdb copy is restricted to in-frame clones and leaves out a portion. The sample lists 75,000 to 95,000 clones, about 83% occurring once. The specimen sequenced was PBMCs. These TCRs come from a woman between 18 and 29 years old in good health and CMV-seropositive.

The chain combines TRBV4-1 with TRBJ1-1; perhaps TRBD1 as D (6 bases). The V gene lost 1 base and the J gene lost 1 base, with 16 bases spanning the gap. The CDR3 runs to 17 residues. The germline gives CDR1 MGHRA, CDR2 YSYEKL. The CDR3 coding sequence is TGCGCCAGCAGCCAAGGACACGCGGGGGGCGGGAACACTGAAGCTTTCTTT. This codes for CASSQGHAGGGNTEAFF.

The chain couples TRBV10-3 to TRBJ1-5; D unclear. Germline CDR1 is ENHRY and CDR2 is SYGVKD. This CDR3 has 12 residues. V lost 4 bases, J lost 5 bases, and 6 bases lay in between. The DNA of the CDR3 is TGTGCCATCAGTGGAACTGATCAGCCCCAGCATTTT. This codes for CAISGTDQPQHF.

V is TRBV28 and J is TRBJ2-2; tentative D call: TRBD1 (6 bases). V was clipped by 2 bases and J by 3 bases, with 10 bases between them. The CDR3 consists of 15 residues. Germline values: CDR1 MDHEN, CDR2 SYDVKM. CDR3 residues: CASSLGRTDTGELFF. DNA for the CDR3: TGTGCCAGCAGTTTAGGTCGGACAGACACCGGGGAGCTGTTTTTT.

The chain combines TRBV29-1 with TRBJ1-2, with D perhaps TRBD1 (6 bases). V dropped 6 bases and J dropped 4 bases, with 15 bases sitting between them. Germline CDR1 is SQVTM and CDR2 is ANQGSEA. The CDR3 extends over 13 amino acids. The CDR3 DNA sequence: TGCAGCGTCGCCGGGGGGGCGAGCTATGGCTACACCTTC. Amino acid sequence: CSVAGGASYGYTF.

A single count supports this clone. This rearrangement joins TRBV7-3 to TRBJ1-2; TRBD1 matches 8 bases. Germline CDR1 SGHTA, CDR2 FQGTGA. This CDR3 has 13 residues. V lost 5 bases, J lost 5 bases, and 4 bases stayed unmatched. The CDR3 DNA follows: TGTGCCAGCAGCACCGGACAGGGATATGGCTACACCTTC. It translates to CASSTGQGYGYTF.

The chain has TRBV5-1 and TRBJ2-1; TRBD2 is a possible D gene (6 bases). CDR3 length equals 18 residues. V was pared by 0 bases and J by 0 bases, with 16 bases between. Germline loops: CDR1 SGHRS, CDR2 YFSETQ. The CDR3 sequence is CASSLDSAGSSSYNEQFF. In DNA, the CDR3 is TGCGCCAGCAGCTTGGATTCCGCGGGGTCGAGCTCCTACAATGAGCAGTTCTTC.

For the CDR3, the DNA is TGTGCCAGCAGCCAACTAGTGGGGGGACAAGAGACCCAGTACTTC. This encodes CASSQLVGGQETQYF. This chain uses TRBV5-4 with TRBJ2-5; tentatively, D is TRBD2 (6 bases). Germline assignment: CDR1 SGHNT and CDR2 YYREEE (reference sequence). This CDR3 comprises 15 residues. Trimming left V 4 bases short and J 2 bases short, with 15 bases between.

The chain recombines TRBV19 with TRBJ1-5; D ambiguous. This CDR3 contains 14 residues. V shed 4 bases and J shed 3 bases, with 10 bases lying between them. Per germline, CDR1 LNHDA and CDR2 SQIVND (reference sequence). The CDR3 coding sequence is TGTGCCAGTAGTAGGCAGTCCGTCAATCAGCCCCAGCATTTT. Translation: CASSRQSVNQPQHF.

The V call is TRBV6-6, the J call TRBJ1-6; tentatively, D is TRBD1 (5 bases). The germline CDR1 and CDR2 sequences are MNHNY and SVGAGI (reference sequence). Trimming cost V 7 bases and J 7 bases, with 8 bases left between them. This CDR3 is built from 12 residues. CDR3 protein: CASNAGNSPLHF. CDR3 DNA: TGTGCCAGCAATGCAGGGAATTCACCCCTCCACTTT.

DNA for the CDR3: TGTGCCACCAGCGGGACTCGAGGAGGCGGAGAGACCCAGTACTTC. Translated, it gives CATSGTRGGGETQYF. The V call is TRBV15, the J call TRBJ2-5, with a tentative D call TRBD2 (6 bases). CDR1 and CDR2 (germline): LNHNV, YYDKDF (reference sequence). The CDR3 loop spans 15 amino acids. Between the trimmed V and J ends, which lost 5 bases and 4 bases, there was a span of 17 bases.

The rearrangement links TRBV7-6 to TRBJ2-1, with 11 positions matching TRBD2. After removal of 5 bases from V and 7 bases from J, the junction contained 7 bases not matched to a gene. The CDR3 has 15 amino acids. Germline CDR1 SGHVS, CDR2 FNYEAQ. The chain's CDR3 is CASSPRSGGGNEQFF. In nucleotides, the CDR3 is TGTGCCAGCAGCCCGCGTAGCGGGGGGGGGAATGAGCAGTTCTTC.

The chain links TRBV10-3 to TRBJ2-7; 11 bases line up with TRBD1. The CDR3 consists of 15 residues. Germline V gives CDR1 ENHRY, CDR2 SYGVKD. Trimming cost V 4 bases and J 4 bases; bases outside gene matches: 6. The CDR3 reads CAISGTGGDVYEQYF. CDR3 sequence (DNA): TGTGCCATCAGTGGGACAGGGGGCGATGTTTACGAGCAGTACTTC.

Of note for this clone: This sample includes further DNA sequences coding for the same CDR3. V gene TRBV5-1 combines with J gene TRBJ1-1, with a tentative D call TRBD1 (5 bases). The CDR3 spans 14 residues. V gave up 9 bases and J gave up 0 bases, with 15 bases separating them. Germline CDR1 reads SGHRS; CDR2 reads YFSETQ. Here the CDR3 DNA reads TGCGCCACCCAAGTCGGGGGTCTGAACACTGAAGCTTTCTTT. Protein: CATQVGGLNTEAFF.

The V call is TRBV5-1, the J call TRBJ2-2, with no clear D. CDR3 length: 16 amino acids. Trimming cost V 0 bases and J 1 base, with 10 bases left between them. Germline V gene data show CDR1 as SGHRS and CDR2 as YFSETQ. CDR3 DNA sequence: TGCGCCAGCAGCTTGGTTGCGGTGAGGAACACCGGGGAGCTGTTTTTT. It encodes CASSLVAVRNTGELFF.

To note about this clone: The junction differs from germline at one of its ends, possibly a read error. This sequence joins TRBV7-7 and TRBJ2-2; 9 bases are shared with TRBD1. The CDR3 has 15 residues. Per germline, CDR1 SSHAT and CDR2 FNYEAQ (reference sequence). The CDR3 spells CASSKGQGRTGELFF. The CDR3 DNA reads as TGTGCTAGCAGCAAAGGACAGGGGAGGACCGGGGAGCTGTTTTTT.

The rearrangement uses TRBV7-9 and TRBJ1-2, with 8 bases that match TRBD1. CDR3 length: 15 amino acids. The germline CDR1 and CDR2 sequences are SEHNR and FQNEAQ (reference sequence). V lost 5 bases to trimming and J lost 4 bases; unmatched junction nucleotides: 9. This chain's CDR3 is CASSPNTGTGYGYTF. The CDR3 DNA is TGTGCCAGCAGCCCCAATACCGGGACAGGCTATGGCTACACCTTC.

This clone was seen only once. This CDR3 reads CASSSLAGGRETQYF. The CDR3 bases are TGTGCCAGCAGCTCTCTAGCGGGGGGGCGAGAGACCCAGTACTTC. The chain links TRBV7-9 to TRBJ2-5; 12 positions agree with TRBD2. CDR3 length equals 15 residues. Trimming took 4 bases from V and 4 from J; bases not matched to a gene: 4. Germline V gene lookup returns CDR1 SEHNR and CDR2 FQNEAQ (reference sequence).

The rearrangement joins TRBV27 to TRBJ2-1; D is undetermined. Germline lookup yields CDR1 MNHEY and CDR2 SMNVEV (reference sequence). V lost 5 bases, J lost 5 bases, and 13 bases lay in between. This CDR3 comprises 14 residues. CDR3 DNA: TGTGCCAGCAGTCCCTTCCCAGTGGACAATGAGCAGTTCTTC. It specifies CASSPFPVDNEQFF.

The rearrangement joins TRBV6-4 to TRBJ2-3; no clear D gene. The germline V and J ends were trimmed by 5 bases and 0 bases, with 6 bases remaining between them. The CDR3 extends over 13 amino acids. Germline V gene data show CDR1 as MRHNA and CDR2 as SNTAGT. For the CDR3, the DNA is TGTGCCAGCAGTCTCCGTAGCACAGATACGCAGTATTTT. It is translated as CASSLRSTDTQYF.

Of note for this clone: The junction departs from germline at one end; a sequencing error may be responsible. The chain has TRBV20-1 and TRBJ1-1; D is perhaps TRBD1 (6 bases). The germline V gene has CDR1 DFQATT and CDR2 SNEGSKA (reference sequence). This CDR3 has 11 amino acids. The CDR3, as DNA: TGTGGGGACACCTCGAACACTGAAGCTTTCTTT. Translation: CGDTSNTEAFF.

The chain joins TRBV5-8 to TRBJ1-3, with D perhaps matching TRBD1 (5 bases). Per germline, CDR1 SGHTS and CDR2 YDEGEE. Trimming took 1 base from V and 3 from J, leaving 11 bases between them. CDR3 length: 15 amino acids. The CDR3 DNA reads TGTGCCAGCAGCTTGCGGGGGGATCGTGGAAACACCATATATTTT. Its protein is CASSLRGDRGNTIYF. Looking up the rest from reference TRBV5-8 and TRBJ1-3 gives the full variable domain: EAGVTQSPTHLIKTRGQQATLRCSPISGHTSVYWYQQALGLGLQFLLWYDEGEERNRGNFPPRFSGRQFPNYSSELNVNALELEDSALYLCASSLRGDRGNTIYFGEGSWLTVV.

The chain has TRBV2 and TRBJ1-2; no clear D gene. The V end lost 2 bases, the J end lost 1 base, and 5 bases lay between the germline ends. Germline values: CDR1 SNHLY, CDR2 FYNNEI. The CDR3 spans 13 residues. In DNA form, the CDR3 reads TGTGCCAGCAGTGAAAACTTTAACTATGGCTACACCTTC. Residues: CASSENFNYGYTF. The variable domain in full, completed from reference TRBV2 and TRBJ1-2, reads EPEVTQTPSHQVTQMGQEVILRCVPISNHLYFYWYRQILGQKVEFLVSFYNNEISEKSEIFDDQFSVERPDGSNFTLKIRSTKLEDSAMYFCASSENFNYGYTFGSGTRLTVV.

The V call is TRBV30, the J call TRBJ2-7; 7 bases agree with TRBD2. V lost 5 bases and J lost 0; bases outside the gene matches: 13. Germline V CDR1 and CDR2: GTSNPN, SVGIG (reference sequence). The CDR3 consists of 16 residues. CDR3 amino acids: CAWGQGGRGTSYEQYF. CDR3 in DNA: TGTGCCTGGGGCCAGGGTGGGAGGGGCACCTCCTACGAGCAGTACTTC.

CDR3 protein: CASSKRGTVTIQETQYF. CDR3 in DNA: TGTGCCAGCAGCAAACGCGGGACAGTAACCATACAAGAGACCCAGTACTTC. The V call is TRBV7-9, the J call TRBJ2-5, with D maybe TRBD1 (7 bases). The ends were cut back, 5 bases at V and 2 bases at J, with 21 bases in the middle. This CDR3 is 17 amino acids long. The germline CDR1 and CDR2 sequences are SEHNR and FQNEAQ (reference sequence). Together with reference TRBV7-9 and TRBJ2-5, the CDR3 gives the full variable domain: DTGVSQNPRHKITKRGQNVTFRCDPISEHNRLYWYRQTLGQGPEFLTYFQNEAQLEKSRLLSDRFSAERPKGSFSTLEIQRTEQGDSAMYLCASSKRGTVTIQETQYFGPGTRLLVL.